These 17 T cell receptor beta chains originate from one sample sequenced in a study of blood T cell repertoires in COVID-19. Sequenced by immunoSEQ multiplex PCR; TCRdb stores in-frame clones only, minus some. The sample contains about 200,000 clones, roughly 88% of which appear only once. The specimen was PBMCs or T cells enriched from blood (not recorded which). These TCRs come from a man aged 35-49 years with acute COVID-19.

This chain uses TRBV14 with TRBJ2-5; a possible D gene is TRBD2 (6 bases). Trimming removed 4 bases from V and 4 bases from J, with 13 bases in between. This CDR3 contains 14 residues. CDR1 SGHDN and CDR2 FVKESK come from the germline V gene. In DNA, the CDR3 is TGTGCCAGCAGCCCCACGGGAGTCCGAGAGACCCAGTACTTC. Protein sequence: CASSPTGVRETQYF.

This chain connects TRBV3-1 (or the pseudogene TRBV3-2) to TRBJ1-1, with a tentative D call TRBD1 (6 bases). The germline CDR1 and CDR2 sequences are LGHDT and YNNKEL (reference sequence). The CDR3 is 14 amino acids. Trimming removed 3 bases at V and 3 bases at J, with 11 bases between. CDR3 in amino acids: CASSQWTADTEAFF. Written as DNA, the CDR3 is TGTGCCAGCAGCCAGTGGACAGCCGACACTGAAGCTTTCTTT.

The V call is TRBV27, the J call TRBJ2-2; 8 bases align to TRBD2. V was clipped by 2 bases and J by 5 bases; unmatched bases: 13. The CDR3 loop spans 18 amino acids. Germline V gives CDR1 MNHEY, CDR2 SMNVEV (reference sequence). In nucleotides, the CDR3 is TGTGCCAGCAGTTTACTAGCGGGTGCTTACGATCAGACCGGGGAGCTGTTTTTT. Translating gives CASSLLAGAYDQTGELFF.

The rearrangement uses TRBV6-5 and TRBJ1-2; 7 bases fit TRBD1. This CDR3 is 13 amino acids long. The V gene's germline CDR1 is MNHEY and CDR2 SVGAGI. Germline trimming cut 6 bases from V and 7 bases from J; bases unmatched to any gene: 8. This CDR3 is CASRTTGSGGYTF. The CDR3 bases are TGTGCCAGCAGGACGACAGGGAGCGGTGGCTACACCTTC.

This clone appeared once. The chain recombines TRBV19 with TRBJ2-7, with 8 bases aligning to TRBD2. Germline CDR1 LNHDA, CDR2 SQIVND (reference sequence). V gave up 5 bases and J gave up 6 bases; unmatched junction bases: 6. The CDR3 spans 13 residues. In DNA, the CDR3 is TGTGCCAGTAGTCTCCTTAGCGGGACCGAGCAGTACTTC. Its translation: CASSLLSGTEQYF.

This CDR3 reads CASSSGNTEAFF. The CDR3 DNA is TGTGCCAGCAGTTCAGGGAACACTGAAGCTTTCTTT. The rearrangement links TRBV27 to TRBJ1-1; D remains unclear. The germline V gene encodes CDR1 MNHEY and CDR2 SMNVEV (reference sequence). V was shortened by 4 bases and J by 1 base, with 4 bases between the two germline ends. The CDR3 extends over 12 amino acids.

V and J are TRBV5-1 and TRBJ1-1, with TRBD1 as a possible D gene (6 bases). The length of the CDR3 is 14 residues. Per the germline V gene, CDR1 is SGHRS and CDR2 is YFSETQ. The germline V and J ends were trimmed by 1 base and 4 bases, with 11 bases remaining between them. CDR3 sequence reads: CASSLYRVSTEAFF. The CDR3 DNA is TGCGCCAGCAGCTTGTACAGGGTTAGCACTGAAGCTTTCTTT.

J is TRBJ2-3 and V is TRBV2; D is ambiguous. This CDR3 region has 15 residues. V lost 3 bases and J 2 bases, leaving 12 bases between the germline ends. Germline V gives CDR1 SNHLY, CDR2 FYNNEI. DNA for the CDR3: TGTGCCAGCAGTGAGTTAGCCCCCTTCACAGATACGCAGTATTTT. Amino acids: CASSELAPFTDTQYF.

This clone has only one observation. This chain uses TRBV6-1 with TRBJ2-2; possibly TRBD1 for D (6 bases). Germline V gives CDR1 MNHNS, CDR2 SASEGT. Deletions cut 1 base from V and 6 bases from J, with 12 bases between. The CDR3 spans 15 residues. CDR3 sequence reads: CASSEVAGDPGELFF. In DNA, the CDR3 is TGTGCCAGCAGTGAAGTTGCAGGGGATCCCGGGGAGCTGTTTTTT.

This sequence joins TRBV4-1 and TRBJ1-3, with D hard to call. The germline V gene encodes CDR1 MGHRA and CDR2 YSYEKL. V shed 4 bases and J shed 3 bases, with 7 bases lying between them. CDR3 length: 13 amino acids. CDR3 sequence (DNA): TGCGCCAGCAGCCCCCCTTATGGAAACACCATATATTTT. Its protein is CASSPPYGNTIYF.

V gene TRBV24-1 combines with J gene TRBJ2-3, with D unresolved. The CDR3 length is 14 residues. V shed 1 base and J shed 1 base, with 5 bases lying between them. Germline assignment: CDR1 KGHDR and CDR2 SFDVKD. The CDR3 coding sequence is TGTGCCACCAGTGATTTCCCGGGCACAGATACGCAGTATTTT. Protein product: CATSDFPGTDTQYF.

The table lists this clone with a count of one. The chain combines TRBV4-1 with TRBJ2-7; D gene ambiguous. In germline, CDR1 is MGHRA, CDR2 YSYEKL. V lost 0 bases and J 9 bases, leaving 15 bases between the germline ends. CDR3 size: 14 residues. The chain's CDR3 is CASSQDSEVKTQYF. The CDR3 DNA sequence: TGCGCCAGCAGCCAAGATTCTGAGGTCAAGACGCAGTACTTC.

The J gene is TRBJ1-4, the V gene TRBV4-3, with D maybe TRBD1 (5 bases). Trimming took off 1 base at V and 8 bases at J, with 17 bases between the two ends. CDR3 length equals 16 residues. Germline V gene sequence: CDR1 LGHNA, CDR2 YSLEER. Written as DNA, the CDR3 is TGCGCCAGCAGCCAAGGTGGGGGGGACCCGGGAGAAAAACTGTTTTTT. Protein: CASSQGGGDPGEKLFF.

The CDR3 loop is CASSIIQEETQYF. For the CDR3, the DNA is TGTGCCAGTAGTATTATACAGGAAGAGACCCAGTACTTC. This chain joins TRBV19 and TRBJ2-5; tentative D call: TRBD1 (5 bases). Germline assignment: CDR1 LNHDA and CDR2 SQIVND (reference sequence). V shed 3 bases and J shed 3 bases, with 8 bases lying between them. The CDR3 is 13 residues long.

The V gene is TRBV2, the J gene TRBJ2-7; D remains unclear. This CDR3 is 12 amino acids long. The germline gives CDR1 SNHLY, CDR2 FYNNEI. V dropped 8 bases and J dropped 2 bases, with 10 bases sitting between them. CDR3 nucleotide sequence: TGTGCCAGCGTCGGGTTAGCCTACGAGCAGTACTTC. Translating it yields CASVGLAYEQYF.

The chain recombines TRBV28 with TRBJ2-7, with 8 bases identical to TRBD1. CDR1 MDHEN and CDR2 SYDVKM come from the germline V gene. V gave up 5 bases and J gave up 6 bases; unmatched junction bases: 12. The CDR3 consists of 15 residues. CDR3 loop: CASSPPGQGQGEQYF. In DNA form, the CDR3 reads TGTGCCAGCAGTCCCCCCGGACAGGGTCAAGGCGAGCAGTACTTC.

The rearrangement joins TRBV4-2 to TRBJ2-7, with 7 positions matching TRBD1. Losses at the gene ends were 5 bases for V and 3 bases for J; bases not matched to a gene: 1. The CDR3 length is 12 residues. The germline gives CDR1 LGHNA, CDR2 YNFKEQ. CDR3 DNA sequence: TGTGCCAGCAGCGGGACAGACTACGAGCAGTACTTC. This translates into CASSGTDYEQYF.